This T cell receptor beta chain was identified in a study of blood T cell repertoires in COVID-19. Germline CDR1 SGHKS, CDR2 YYEKEE (reference sequence). This CDR3 is built from 17 residues. V lost 2 bases and J lost 1; bases outside the gene matches: 7. Repertoires were generated with immunoSEQ multiplex PCR, while TCRdb's copy carries only in-frame clones and drops some. The sample has 150,000 to 200,000 clones, around 74% seen once. The clonotype originates from a man in his 70s with acute or convalescent COVID-19. V is TRBV5-5 and J is TRBJ2-3; TRBD2 agrees at 10 bases. Sequencing was done on a sample of peripheral blood. CDR3 residues: CASSFGSGGLRTDTQYF. The CDR3 DNA reads TGTGCCAGCAGCTTTGGTAGCGGGGGGCTTCGCACAGATACGCAGTATTTT.